This T cell receptor beta chain was captured in a study of metastatic and nonmetastatic thyroid tumors. Study information: Samples came from malignant and benign thyroid patients, and repertoires were compared across blood and tumor or nodule tissue. General observations from the study: Compared with benign nodules, malignant thyroid tumors were reported to have significantly higher TCR beta diversity in both blood and tumor.

Original analysis: Building a distant-metastasis classifier for papillary thyroid cancer drew on CDR3 differences across clinicopathological groups. Using MiXCR, TCRdb reanalyzed the PCR reads. For this entry, the V and J calls and clone size follow TCRdb and not the study's own pipeline. This table has around 18,000 clones, roughly a fifth appearing once. By share, this clone ranks as large. What it binds is unknown. The CDR3 is 16 amino acids. V lost 0 bases and J 2 bases, leaving 15 bases between the germline ends. Germline assignment: CDR1 SGHRS and CDR2 YFSETQ. Not a single patient had been given any form of treatment at any point before undergoing thyroid surgery.

V gene TRBV5-1 combines with J gene TRBJ2-7, with D perhaps TRBD2 (5 bases). The origin of this receptor is a female donor with papillary thyroid cancer or a benign thyroid nodule (not recorded which). Some clones in this sample may be carry-over from other donors' samples. Sequenced input: tumor tissue. The chain's CDR3 is CASSLAPGLGTYEQYF. The CDR3 bases are TGCGCCAGCAGCTTGGCCCCTGGACTGGGAACCTACGAGCAGTACTTC.